Shown below are 30 T cell receptor beta chains from a single sample sequenced in a study of CD8 T cells in ankylosing spondylitis. TCRdb used MiXCR to reprocess the 5' RACE reads, holding one entry per CDR3 protein. Found here are around 450,000 distinct CDR3 sequences, roughly 26% of them singletons; the top ten hold approximately 1%. These receptors' targets are unknown. Study-level findings and limits: What seemed typical of ankylosing spondylitis blood was a TCR beta motif built from under 10 highly homologous variants.

The sample consisted of blood, either unsorted or a sorted T cell fraction (not recorded which). Receptors originate from a male donor with ankylosing spondylitis.

V usage is TRBV20-1 and J usage is TRBJ2-7; 11 nucleotides line up with TRBD1. CDR3 length: 14 residues. V lost 6 bases and J lost 2; bases outside the gene matches: 6. Germline V gene sequence: CDR1 DFQATT, CDR2 SNEGSKA (reference sequence). The CDR3 sequence: CSATGTGGTYEQYF. CDR3 sequence (DNA): TGCAGTGCAACCGGGACAGGGGGAACCTACGAGCAGTACTTC.

The V and J genes are TRBV20-1 and TRBJ1-5; D gene ambiguous. The CDR3 has 12 residues. CDR1 DFQATT and CDR2 SNEGSKA come from the germline V gene (reference sequence). The V and J ends lost 5 bases and 1 base respectively, with 6 bases between them. The CDR3 loop reads CSAQDSNQPQHF. In nucleotides, the CDR3 is TGCAGTGCTCAGGACAGCAATCAGCCCCAGCATTTT.

The sample holds a few counts of this clonotype. V and J are TRBV20-1 and TRBJ2-5; TRBD2 aligns across 10 bases. CDR3 length equals 14 residues. With 1 base clipped from V and 5 bases from J, the junction kept 4 bases outside the gene matches. Per the germline V gene, CDR1 is DFQATT and CDR2 is SNEGSKA (reference sequence). In nucleotides, the CDR3 is TGCAGTGCTAGAGCTAGCGGGAGTCACGAGACCCAGTACTTC. Its protein is CSARASGSHETQYF.

This chain joins TRBV20-1 and TRBJ2-7; possibly TRBD1 for D (7 bases). CDR3 size: 14 residues. Germline V gene sequence: CDR1 DFQATT, CDR2 SNEGSKA (reference sequence). V was pared by 5 bases and J by 2 bases, with 16 bases between. CDR3 loop: CSAPETGRTYEQYF. CDR3 DNA sequence: TGCAGTGCTCCTGAGACAGGGAGGACCTACGAGCAGTACTTC.

V gene TRBV15 combines with J gene TRBJ1-1; D possibly corresponds to TRBD1 (5 bases). CDR1 is LNHNV and CDR2 is YYDKDF in the germline V gene (reference sequence). Trimming took off 1 base at V and 0 bases at J, with 9 bases between the two ends. CDR3 size: 15 residues. The CDR3 here is CATSRVIGVNTEAFF. CDR3 DNA sequence: TGTGCCACCAGCAGAGTCATAGGGGTGAACACTGAAGCTTTCTTT.

The chain has TRBV29-1 and TRBJ1-2; a possible D gene is TRBD1 (5 bases). Germline V lookup: CDR1 SQVTM, CDR2 ANQGSEA. The CDR3 runs to 12 residues. Trimming took 7 bases from V and 6 from J, leaving 15 bases between them. The DNA for the CDR3 is TGCAGCGCGTTGGCGGGGGAGGATGGCTACACCTTC. Translated, it gives CSALAGEDGYTF.

The rearrangement links TRBV10-3 to TRBJ1-4; no definite D call. Deletions cut 6 bases from V and 8 bases from J, with 13 bases between. The length of the CDR3 is 13 residues. Germline V gene data show CDR1 as ENHRY and CDR2 as SYGVKD. The CDR3 bases are TGTGCCATCAGACCGGGTGGAGAGGAAAAACTGTTTTTT. Amino acids: CAIRPGGEEKLFF.

A few counts support this clonotype. J is TRBJ1-2 and V is TRBV20-1; no firm D call. V lost 4 bases and J 4 bases, leaving 16 bases between the germline ends. Per germline, CDR1 DFQATT and CDR2 SNEGSKA (reference sequence). The CDR3 extends over 14 amino acids. As DNA, the CDR3 is TGCAGTGCTAAAGATCCCCCCGGAGGCTATGGCTACACCTTC. Residues: CSAKDPPGGYGYTF.

The chain has TRBV18 and TRBJ2-1, with no clear D. CDR1 is KGHSH and CDR2 is LQKENI in the germline V gene. The CDR3 extends over 15 amino acids. Trimming cost V 2 bases and J 7 bases, with 15 bases left between them. The DNA for the CDR3 is TGTGCCAGCTCACCATTCGGTGGCACTGAGAATGAGCAGTTCTTC. This codes for CASSPFGGTENEQFF.

This clonotype was counted between two and nine times. This chain joins TRBV25-1 and TRBJ2-2; 12 bases fit TRBD2. The V segment lost 2 bases and the J segment 7 bases; nucleotides outside the gene matches: 5. The CDR3 has 16 residues. CDR1 and CDR2 (germline): MGHDK, SYGVNS. The chain's CDR3 is CASSEGTSGPHGELFF. The CDR3 DNA reads TGTGCCAGCAGTGAAGGGACTAGCGGGCCCCACGGGGAGCTGTTTTTT. Full variable domain (remainder filled in from reference TRBV25-1 and TRBJ2-2): EADIYQTPRYLVIGTGKKITLECSQTMGHDKMYWYQQDPGMELHLIHYSYGVNSTEKGDLSSESTVSRIRTEHFPLTLESARPSHTSQYLCASSEGTSGPHGELFFGEGSRLTVL.

This chain connects TRBV7-9 to TRBJ1-1, with D possibly TRBD1 on 6 matching bases. This CDR3 is built from 13 residues. Germline values: CDR1 SEHNR, CDR2 FQNEAQ (reference sequence). V shed 3 bases and J shed 8 bases, with 13 bases lying between them. This chain's CDR3 is CASSFPSGVEAFF. The CDR3 nucleotides are TGTGCCAGCAGCTTTCCTTCAGGGGTGGAAGCTTTCTTT.

The V call is TRBV19, the J call TRBJ1-5, with D possibly matching TRBD1 (6 bases). This CDR3 comprises 17 residues. Germline-derived CDR1 and CDR2 are LNHDA and SQIVND (reference sequence). V was shortened by 6 bases and J by 6 bases, with 24 bases between the two germline ends. CDR3 nucleotides: TGTGCCAGTAGCCAGACGGCTCACACAGGGACCTCTCAGCCCCAGCATTTT. Amino acids: CASSQTAHTGTSQPQHF.

The chain combines TRBV30 with TRBJ2-7; 7 bases line up with TRBD2. The germline gives CDR1 GTSNPN, CDR2 SVGIG (reference sequence). The CDR3 spans 13 residues. Unmatched junction bases numbered 5, after V lost 3 bases and J lost 3 bases. CDR3 protein: CAWRASGIYEQYF. The CDR3 bases are TGTGCCTGGAGGGCTAGCGGAATCTACGAGCAGTACTTC.

The chain's CDR3 is CAIGAGTTQAETQYF. The CDR3, as DNA: TGTGCCATCGGAGCCGGGACCACCCAGGCGGAGACCCAGTACTTC. The chain recombines TRBV10-3 with TRBJ2-5; possibly TRBD1 or TRBD2 for D (5 bases each). The CDR3 covers 15 residues. Germline V lookup: CDR1 ENHRY, CDR2 SYGVKD. With 8 bases removed from V and 5 bases from J, the gap between germline ends came to 21 bases.

The rearrangement joins TRBV23-1 to TRBJ2-3; TRBD1 aligns across 7 bases. TRBV23-1 is recorded as an ORF, its role being uncertain. There are 18 residues in the CDR3. Germline trimming cut 1 base from V and 2 bases from J; bases unmatched to any gene: 12. As DNA, the CDR3 is TGCGCCAGCAGTCAATGGGCAAAAGGGGGCGGACCCACAGATACGCAGTATTTT. Residues: CASSQWAKGGGPTDTQYF.

The V gene is TRBV10-2, the J gene TRBJ2-1; maybe TRBD1 (6 bases). V was shortened by 4 bases and J by 9 bases, with 16 bases between the two germline ends. In germline, CDR1 is WSHSY, CDR2 SAAADI. The CDR3 loop spans 14 amino acids. The CDR3 DNA reads TGCGCCAGCAGTGGGCAACGCCCCAGGGGTGAGCAGTTCTTC. This sequence encodes CASSGQRPRGEQFF.

The rearrangement joins TRBV4-2 to TRBJ2-7; TRBD2 matches 7 bases. Germline V gene lookup returns CDR1 LGHNA and CDR2 YNFKEQ. This CDR3 spans 16 amino acids. V shed 1 base, J shed 5 bases, and the junction held 11 bases outside the gene matches. CDR3 in amino acids: CASSQGRWSGINEQYV. The DNA for the CDR3 is TGTGCCAGCAGCCAAGGTAGATGGAGCGGGATAAACGAGCAGTACGTC.

The chain is built from TRBV12-3 or TRBV12-4 and TRBJ1-1, with a possible D match to TRBD1 (6 bases). Trimming took 6 bases from V and 3 from J, leaving 11 bases between them. The CDR3 has 13 residues. CDR3 DNA sequence: TGTGCCAGCAGCTCAGGGACACACACTGAAGCTTTCTTT. Residues: CASSSGTHTEAFF.

This clonotype has more than one count but fewer than ten. The chain uses TRBV11-2 and TRBJ2-2; D remains ambiguous. Germline CDR1 is SGHAT and CDR2 is FQNNGV. This CDR3 has 14 residues. Trimming pared 7 bases from V and 1 base from J, leaving 10 bases between. The CDR3 sequence is CASNVNLNTGELFF. DNA for the CDR3: TGTGCCAGCAACGTTAACTTGAACACCGGGGAGCTGTTTTTT.

V is TRBV7-2 and J is TRBJ1-2, with D possibly being TRBD1 (5 bases). This CDR3 is built from 14 residues. V was clipped by 4 bases and J by 6 bases, with 15 bases between them. CDR1 SGHTA and CDR2 FQGNSA come from the germline V gene. The DNA for the CDR3 is TGTGCCAGCAGCTCCCGACAGCTACTCGATGGCTACACCTTC. Its protein is CASSSRQLLDGYTF.

This chain uses TRBV21-1 with TRBJ2-3; TRBD2, as called in the table, went unchecked against the DNA. TRBV21-1 is a listed pseudogene. The CDR3 contains 18 residues. Here the CDR3 reads CASSKVSREVVWTDTQYF. The CDR3 coding sequence is TGTGCCAGCAGCAAAGTTTCGCGGGAGGTGGTTTGGACAGATACGCAGTATTTT.

A single count supports this clonotype. The gene calls are TRBV29-1 and TRBJ2-1; 8 bases are shared with TRBD2. J was trimmed by 1 base and V by 2 bases; bases with no gene match: 1. The germline V gene has CDR1 SQVTM and CDR2 ANQGSEA. This CDR3 has 14 amino acids. CDR3 DNA: TGCAGCGTTGAATTAGCGGGATCCTACAATGAGCAGTTCTTC. Translation gives CSVELAGSYNEQFF.

The rearrangement uses TRBV12-3 or TRBV12-4 and TRBJ2-5; 7 positions match TRBD1. CDR3 length: 13 amino acids. The J segment lost 1 base and the V segment lost 6 bases, leaving 2 bases of the junction unmatched. CDR3 in DNA: TGTGCCAGCAGACGGGACAGCCAAGAGACCCAGTACTTC. This sequence encodes CASRRDSQETQYF.

This clonotype was counted between two and nine times. CDR3 amino acids: CASSSSSGSSDTQYF. DNA for the CDR3: TGCGCCAGCAGCTCTTCTAGCGGGAGTTCAGATACGCAGTATTTT. The chain couples TRBV5-1 to TRBJ2-3; 10 bases fit TRBD2. The CDR3 is 15 amino acids. The V gene's germline CDR1 is SGHRS and CDR2 YFSETQ. V lost 3 bases to trimming and J lost 4 bases; unmatched junction nucleotides: 5.

The table lists this clonotype with a count of one. The gene calls are TRBV20-1 and TRBJ2-1; D is uncertain. Deletions cut 7 bases from V and 0 bases from J, with 10 bases between. Germline V gene sequence: CDR1 DFQATT, CDR2 SNEGSKA (reference sequence). The length of the CDR3 is 13 residues. Here the CDR3 DNA reads TGCAGTGTGGGCGGAAGCTCCTACAATGAGCAGTTCTTC. It is translated as CSVGGSSYNEQFF.

The table lists this clonotype with a count of one. The V and J genes are TRBV12-3 or TRBV12-4 and TRBJ2-3, with 10 positions matching TRBD2. The CDR3 has 15 residues. With V trimmed by 6 bases and J by 5 bases, 8 bases remained unmatched. CDR3: CASRELAGIGDTQYF. In DNA, the CDR3 is TGTGCCAGCAGGGAACTAGCGGGAATTGGAGATACGCAGTATTTT.

The rearrangement links TRBV4-2 to TRBJ2-1; 10 bases fit TRBD2. V lost 2 bases, J lost 6 bases, and 4 bases stayed unmatched. Germline V gene lookup returns CDR1 LGHNA and CDR2 YNFKEQ. The CDR3 spans 15 residues. CDR3 in amino acids: CASSQLQREGNEQFF. The CDR3 DNA reads TGTGCCAGCAGCCAATTGCAGCGGGAGGGCAATGAGCAGTTCTTC.

Only one count was recorded for this clonotype. This chain joins TRBV25-1 and TRBJ2-3; the D gene is possibly TRBD1 (6 bases). V lost 6 bases and J 0 bases, leaving 13 bases between the germline ends. The CDR3 contains 15 residues. Germline CDR1 is MGHDK and CDR2 is SYGVNS. Written as DNA, the CDR3 is TGTGCCAGCAGCAGGACAGCTTCTAGCACAGATACGCAGTATTTT. This encodes CASSRTASSTDTQYF.

CDR3 region: CSAPDREQNTEAFF. DNA for the CDR3: TGCAGTGCGCCCGACAGAGAACAGAACACTGAAGCTTTCTTT. V usage is TRBV20-1 and J usage is TRBJ1-1, with TRBD1 as a possible D gene (5 bases). Germline values: CDR1 DFQATT, CDR2 SNEGSKA (reference sequence). The CDR3 spans 14 residues. V gave up 6 bases and J gave up 1 base, with 15 bases separating them.

The J gene is TRBJ2-7, the V gene TRBV20-1; 11 bases are shared with TRBD2. The CDR3 is 14 residues long. Germline CDR1 is DFQATT and CDR2 is SNEGSKA (reference sequence). The junction had 8 bases not matched to a gene; V was cut back by 5 bases and J by 5 bases. The CDR3 region is CSAVAGGPENEQYV. The CDR3 DNA is TGCAGTGCTGTAGCGGGAGGGCCAGAGAACGAGCAGTACGTC.